This T cell receptor beta chain was observed in a study of cytomegalovirus exposure and HLA in healthy donors. At the level of the study: HLA-typed donors were the source of tens of millions of unique TCRs held in an early data release. Study-level results: Generally TCR sequences proved uncommon, though certain public TCRs appeared in numerous donors. Presence/absence analyses assumed roughly uniform sequencing depth across donors.

In its sample, this clone was seen once. Its matching antigen is unknown. The PCR ran on 60 Vbeta and 13 Jbeta primers. Per the study methods: In a later analysis, the count reached some 88 million unique TCR beta chains, with 10 million to 11 million shared. The repertoire was sequenced with immunoSEQ multiplex PCR; TCRdb's copy has only in-frame clones and lacks some. D and trimming were read from the DNA, whereas the V and J calls and clone size are those reported in that table. The repertoire holds some 110,000 clones, almost 70% seen once, with 3.2% in the top ten. Per germline, CDR1 PRHDT and CDR2 FYEKMQ (reference sequence). The CDR3 sequence is 18 residues long. Trimming took 5 bases from V and 0 from J; bases not matched to a gene: 16.

The rearrangement joins TRBV13 to TRBJ2-7, with 7 bases fitting TRBD2. The source material was PBMCs. This clonotype originated in a man aged 25-45 years in good health and CMV-seronegative. CDR3 sequence: CASSQFGLGGRDSYEQYF. Written as DNA, the CDR3 is TGTGCCAGCAGCCAATTCGGTTTGGGGGGGAGGGACTCCTACGAGCAGTACTTC.